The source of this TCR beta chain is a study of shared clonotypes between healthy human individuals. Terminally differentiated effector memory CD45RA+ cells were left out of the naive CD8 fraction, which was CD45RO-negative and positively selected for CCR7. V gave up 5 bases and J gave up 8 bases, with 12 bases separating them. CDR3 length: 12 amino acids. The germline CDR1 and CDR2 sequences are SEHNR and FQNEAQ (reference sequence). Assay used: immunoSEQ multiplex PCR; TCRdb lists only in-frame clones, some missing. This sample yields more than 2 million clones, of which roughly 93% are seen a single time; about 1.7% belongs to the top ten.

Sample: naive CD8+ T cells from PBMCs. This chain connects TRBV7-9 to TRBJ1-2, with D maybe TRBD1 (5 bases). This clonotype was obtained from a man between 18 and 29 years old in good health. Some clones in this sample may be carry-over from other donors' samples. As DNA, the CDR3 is TGTGCCAGCAGCCCCCGGGGACGGGGCTACACCTTC. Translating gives CASSPRGRGYTF.